A single sample gave rise to the 3 T cell receptor beta chains below, sequenced in a study of shared clonotypes between healthy human individuals (dated by TCRdb to between 2020 and 2021). The receptor library was made with the immunoSEQ multiplex PCR assay. The table was pulled from immuneACCESS by TCRdb, which kept in-frame rearrangements only. Such tables lose some clones; where checked, under half of the loss comes from unresolved V genes, and the rest has no known cause. For this sample the table gives some 2 million clones, of which about 95% were detected only once. The ten largest make up less than 1.5% of the sample. CD8 naive samples were CD45RO-negative cells positively selected for CCR7, giving a CD45RA+CCR7+ population that excluded TemRA cells. Input material: naive CD8+ T cells sorted from blood. This sample's cell subset or site label indicates: CD45RA+CCR7+. The receptors stem from a man between 18 and 29 years old in good health.

With regard to this clone: Other DNA sequences in the same sample also yield this CDR3. This chain connects TRBV9 to TRBJ2-7; TRBD1 agrees at 7 bases. Germline loops: CDR1 SGDLS, CDR2 YYNGEE. This CDR3 is 14 amino acids long. The V and J ends lost 3 bases and 2 bases, in that order; junction bases with no gene match: 5. The CDR3 sequence is CASSGGDRPYEQYF. The CDR3 DNA reads TGTGCCAGCAGCGGAGGGGACAGACCCTACGAGCAGTACTTC.

This rearrangement joins TRBV6-5 to TRBJ1-1; perhaps TRBD1 as D (6 bases). Germline CDR1 MNHEY, CDR2 SVGAGI. Trimming cost V 4 bases and J 3 bases, with 18 bases left between them. This CDR3 is built from 16 residues. Here the CDR3 reads CASSFHQGPGYTEAFF. As DNA, the CDR3 is TGTGCCAGCAGTTTTCATCAGGGGCCCGGATACACTGAAGCTTTCTTT.

The chain has TRBV30 and TRBJ1-5; D ambiguous. The germline V gene encodes CDR1 GTSNPN and CDR2 SVGIG (reference sequence). Trimming took 2 bases from V and 6 from J, leaving 14 bases between them. The CDR3 covers 14 residues. CDR3 amino acids: CAWSFGEGSQPQHF. The CDR3 coding sequence is TGTGCCTGGAGTTTTGGGGAAGGAAGTCAGCCCCAGCATTTT.